These 24 T cell receptor beta chains originate from one sample sequenced in a study of T cells in Graves' hyperthyroidism and ophthalmopathy. RNA transcripts gave rise to amplified TCR beta CDR3 regions. HTBI primers were employed in a first-round RT-PCR of the TCR CDR3. One entry per CDR3 protein results from TCRdb running MiXCR on the multiplex PCR reads. The sample records approximately 400,000 distinct CDR3 sequences, 20% to 30% being singletons. Sequencing used blood. These receptors were taken from a man over 45 with Graves' hyperthyroidism.

Only one count was recorded for this clonotype. This may be a read error, as it is one base from a much larger clone. The V gene is TRBV28, the J gene TRBJ2-7, with a possible D match to TRBD2 (5 bases). From germline, CDR1 is MDHEN and CDR2 SYDVKM. CDR3 length equals 13 residues. The V gene lost 6 bases and the J gene lost 7 bases, with 16 bases spanning the gap. The CDR3 coding sequence is TGTGCCAGCAGCTTAGAGCCCCGGGGTGAGCAGTACTTC. It specifies CASSLEPRGEQYF.

This clonotype came up many times. The chain combines TRBV12-3 or TRBV12-4 with TRBJ2-7, with 10 bases that match TRBD1. V lost 1 base and J lost 6; bases outside the gene matches: 9. The CDR3 totals 16 residues. CDR3 sequence: CASSLGAGTGAGEQYF. CDR3 nucleotides: TGTGCCAGCAGTTTAGGCGCAGGGACAGGGGCGGGCGAGCAGTACTTC.

This clonotype appeared a few times. The rearrangement joins TRBV20-1 to TRBJ2-3, with D possibly matching TRBD2 (5 bases). Trimming took 3 bases from V and 5 from J, leaving 18 bases between them. Looked up from germline, CDR1 is DFQATT and CDR2 is SNEGSKA (reference sequence). The CDR3 contains 15 residues. CDR3 sequence (DNA): TGCAGTGCTAGCTCCCAGCGCGGGCGGGTAGATACGCAGTATTTT. Translated: CSASSQRGRVDTQYF.

J is TRBJ2-2 and V is TRBV2; D may correspond to TRBD1 or TRBD2 (5 bases each). The CDR3 is made up of 16 amino acids. V lost 6 bases, J lost 2 bases, and 16 bases lay in between. CDR1 and CDR2 (germline): SNHLY, FYNNEI. The CDR3 reads CASRLDAGTNTGELFF. The CDR3 DNA reads TGTGCCAGCAGGCTAGATGCCGGGACCAACACCGGGGAGCTGTTTTTT.

The V call is TRBV5-1, the J call TRBJ2-5; TRBD1 matches 10 bases. Trimming cost V 2 bases and J 7 bases; bases outside gene matches: 11. CDR3 length equals 16 residues. The germline gives CDR1 SGHRS, CDR2 YFSETQ. CDR3 sequence reads: CASSLSGQGTKGTQYF. CDR3 DNA sequence: TGCGCCAGCAGCTTATCGGGACAGGGGACGAAGGGGACCCAGTACTTC.

This chain links TRBV12-5 with TRBJ1-2, with D possibly matching TRBD1 (5 bases). This CDR3 is built from 15 residues. V was shortened by 2 bases and J by 3 bases, with 13 bases between the two germline ends. Germline assignment: CDR1 LGHNT and CDR2 FRNRAP. CDR3 region: CASGLLNQGDYGYTF. Here the CDR3 DNA reads TGTGCTAGTGGTTTGCTCAACCAAGGGGACTATGGCTACACCTTC.

The chain carries TRBV7-8 and TRBJ1-1; D possibly corresponds to TRBD1 (6 bases). Per the germline V gene, CDR1 is SGHVS and CDR2 is FQNEAQ. This CDR3 is built from 15 residues. Trimming left V 1 base short and J 3 bases short, with 12 bases between. CDR3 region: CASSLVAGADTEAFF. DNA of the CDR3: TGTGCCAGCAGCTTAGTAGCAGGGGCTGACACTGAAGCTTTCTTT. Together with reference TRBV7-8 and TRBJ1-1, the CDR3 gives the full variable domain: GAGVSQSPRYKVAKRGQDVALRCDPISGHVSLFWYQQALGQGPEFLTYFQNEAQLDKSGLPSDRFFAERPEGSVSTLKIQRTQQEDSAVYLCASSLVAGADTEAFFGQGTRLTVV.

The gene calls are TRBV5-6 and TRBJ2-7; no reliable D call. Germline V CDR1 and CDR2: SGHDT, YYEEEE. Trimming took off 1 base at V and 2 bases at J, with 13 bases between the two ends. This CDR3 has 15 amino acids. The CDR3: CASSLSSGRAYEQYF. As DNA, the CDR3 is TGTGCCAGCAGCTTGTCATCAGGAAGAGCCTACGAGCAGTACTTC.

This clonotype was seen repeatedly, ten times or more. The V and J genes are TRBV7-9 and TRBJ2-7; D may be TRBD1 (5 bases). The CDR3 length is 13 residues. The V gene lost 6 bases and the J gene lost 0 bases, with 9 bases spanning the gap. Germline loops: CDR1 SEHNR, CDR2 FQNEAQ (reference sequence). The CDR3 region has the DNA TGTGCCAGCAGGCGACAGAGCTCCTACGAGCAGTACTTC. Protein product: CASRRQSSYEQYF. The full variable domain, rest sourced from reference TRBV7-9 and TRBJ2-7, is DTGVSQNPRHKITKRGQNVTFRCDPISEHNRLYWYRQTLGQGPEFLTYFQNEAQLEKSRLLSDRFSAERPKGSFSTLEIQRTEQGDSAMYLCASRRQSSYEQYFGPGTRLTVT.

This clonotype has a count of ten or more. J is TRBJ1-1 and V is TRBV28; tentative D call: TRBD1 (6 bases). V was pared by 3 bases and J by 6 bases, with 11 bases between. The CDR3 is made up of 13 amino acids. Germline loops: CDR1 MDHEN, CDR2 SYDVKM. Written as DNA, the CDR3 is TGTGCCAGCAGTTTGACAGGCGGGGCTGAAGCTTTCTTT. Translating gives CASSLTGGAEAFF.

This clonotype has ten or more counts. The chain uses TRBV27 and TRBJ1-1; a weak D match, TRBD1 (6 bases). Germline V gene data show CDR1 as MNHEY and CDR2 as SMNVEV (reference sequence). The CDR3 sequence is 13 residues long. Trimming took 5 bases from V and 4 from J, leaving 11 bases between them. CDR3 nucleotide sequence: TGTGCCAGCAGTGCCAGGGGTGTCACTGAAGCTTTCTTT. It yields the protein CASSARGVTEAFF.

This clonotype was seen a few times. The chain combines TRBV12-3 or TRBV12-4 with TRBJ2-2, with D hard to call. Trimming shortened V by 2 bases and J by 3 bases, and 7 bases separated the two germline ends. CDR3 length: 14 amino acids. CDR3 sequence: CASSLFGDTGELFF. CDR3 coding DNA: TGTGCCAGCAGTTTATTCGGTGACACCGGGGAGCTGTTTTTT.

This clonotype was counted many times. The CDR3 sequence is CASSDRSGTYEQYF. The CDR3 nucleotides are TGTGCCAGCAGTGATCGGAGCGGTACTTACGAGCAGTACTTC. The rearrangement joins TRBV2 to TRBJ2-7, with D possibly being TRBD2 (5 bases). Germline lookup yields CDR1 SNHLY and CDR2 FYNNEI. Deletions cut 3 bases from V and 4 bases from J, with 13 bases between. CDR3 length: 14 residues.

The chain uses TRBV30 and TRBJ1-1; tentatively, D is TRBD1 (5 bases). CDR1 and CDR2 from the germline V gene are GTSNPN and SVGIG (reference sequence). The CDR3 sequence is 12 residues long. V lost 4 bases and J 0 bases, leaving 6 bases between the germline ends. In nucleotides, the CDR3 is TGTGCCTGGACAGGGTTGAACACTGAAGCTTTCTTT. This codes for CAWTGLNTEAFF.

This clonotype was observed a handful of times. V usage is TRBV27 and J usage is TRBJ1-1; D not certain. Germline V lookup: CDR1 MNHEY, CDR2 SMNVEV (reference sequence). The ends were cut back, 6 bases at V and 11 bases at J, with 16 bases in the middle. The CDR3 is made up of 12 amino acids. The CDR3 loop is CASRPSGGRAFF. In nucleotides, the CDR3 is TGTGCCAGCAGACCCTCTGGAGGAAGGGCTTTCTTT.

The chain employs TRBV20-1 and TRBJ2-1; 9 bases line up with TRBD1. The CDR3 spans 14 residues. Looked up from germline, CDR1 is DFQATT and CDR2 is SNEGSKA (reference sequence). Trimming removed 3 bases from V and 4 bases from J; junction bases left unmatched: 4. CDR3 sequence: CSARDRGRYNEQFF. DNA for the CDR3: TGCAGTGCTAGGGACAGGGGAAGATACAATGAGCAGTTCTTC.

The CDR3 region is CASSPRQEKLNTEAFF. The CDR3 nucleotides read TGTGCCAGCAGCCCTCGACAGGAGAAATTGAACACTGAAGCTTTCTTT. The genes are TRBV5-5 and TRBJ1-1; D is perhaps TRBD1 (6 bases). The germline V gene encodes CDR1 SGHKS and CDR2 YYEKEE (reference sequence). The CDR3 loop spans 16 amino acids. V shed 4 bases and J shed 0 bases, with 16 bases lying between them.

The chain combines TRBV7-6 with TRBJ1-4; D is undetermined. CDR1 SGHVS and CDR2 FNYEAQ come from the germline V gene. This CDR3 is 14 amino acids long. The germline V and J ends were trimmed by 5 bases and 7 bases, with 14 bases remaining between them. DNA of the CDR3: TGTGCCAGCAGCCCGCACCCCGGCAGTGAAAAACTGTTTTTT. Translated: CASSPHPGSEKLFF.

This clonotype was observed a few times. The chain is built from TRBV6-1 and TRBJ2-5; a possible D gene is TRBD1 (5 bases). The CDR3 contains 15 residues. From germline, CDR1 is MNHNS and CDR2 SASEGT. V was cut by 2 bases and J by 5 bases, with 15 bases left in between. CDR3 sequence: CASSEHRKGVETQYF. CDR3 sequence (DNA): TGTGCCAGCAGTGAACACAGGAAAGGGGTTGAGACCCAGTACTTC.

The chain is built from TRBV13 and TRBJ2-5; 8 bases map to TRBD2. The CDR3 has 18 residues. CDR1 and CDR2 from the germline V gene are PRHDT and FYEKMQ (reference sequence). Trimming at V came to 5 bases and at J to 1 base, leaving 15 bases not matched to a gene. CDR3 region: CASSAPGTSGVLQETQYF. As DNA, the CDR3 is TGTGCCAGCAGCGCCCCCGGGACTAGTGGGGTCCTCCAAGAGACCCAGTACTTC.

This clonotype appeared a few times. V is TRBV20-1 and J is TRBJ1-1, with D tentatively TRBD1 (6 bases). Germline V gene data show CDR1 as DFQATT and CDR2 as SNEGSKA (reference sequence). V lost 6 bases and J 5 bases, leaving 16 bases between the germline ends. The CDR3 is 13 residues long. CDR3 loop: CSANDRKKTEAFF. The CDR3 bases are TGCAGTGCAAACGACAGGAAGAAGACTGAAGCTTTCTTT.

V gene TRBV7-2 combines with J gene TRBJ2-1, with D perhaps TRBD1 or TRBD2 (5 bases each). Germline V gene lookup returns CDR1 SGHTA and CDR2 FQGNSA. V was pared by 5 bases and J by 2 bases, with 13 bases between. The CDR3 length is 15 residues. CDR3 in amino acids: CASSPSGPTYNEQFF. In nucleotides, the CDR3 is TGTGCCAGCAGCCCCTCGGGACCTACCTACAATGAGCAGTTCTTC. Full variable domain (outside the CDR3, taken from reference TRBV7-2 and TRBJ2-1): GAGVSQSPSNKVTEKGKDVELRCDPISGHTALYWYRQSLGQGLEFLIYFQGNSAPDKSGLPSDRFSAERTGGSVSTLTIQRTQQEDSAVYLCASSPSGPTYNEQFFGPGTRLTVL.

The chain employs TRBV3-1 and TRBJ2-1; 11 nucleotides match TRBD1. The germline CDR1 and CDR2 sequences are LGHDT and YNNKEL (reference sequence). CDR3 length: 15 amino acids. The trim removed 5 bases at V and 6 bases at J, leaving 6 bases unmatched. CDR3 in amino acids: CASSVVGTGGNEQFF. CDR3 DNA sequence: TGTGCCAGCAGCGTAGTAGGGACAGGGGGCAATGAGCAGTTCTTC.

This clonotype was seen at least ten times. The genes are TRBV7-9 and TRBJ2-5, with 7 bases fitting TRBD2. The CDR3 spans 13 residues. Germline V gives CDR1 SEHNR, CDR2 FQNEAQ (reference sequence). J was trimmed by 2 bases and V by 8 bases; bases with no gene match: 5. The CDR3 loop is CASGVSGQETQYF. The CDR3 nucleotides are TGTGCCAGCGGCGTTAGCGGGCAAGAGACCCAGTACTTC.